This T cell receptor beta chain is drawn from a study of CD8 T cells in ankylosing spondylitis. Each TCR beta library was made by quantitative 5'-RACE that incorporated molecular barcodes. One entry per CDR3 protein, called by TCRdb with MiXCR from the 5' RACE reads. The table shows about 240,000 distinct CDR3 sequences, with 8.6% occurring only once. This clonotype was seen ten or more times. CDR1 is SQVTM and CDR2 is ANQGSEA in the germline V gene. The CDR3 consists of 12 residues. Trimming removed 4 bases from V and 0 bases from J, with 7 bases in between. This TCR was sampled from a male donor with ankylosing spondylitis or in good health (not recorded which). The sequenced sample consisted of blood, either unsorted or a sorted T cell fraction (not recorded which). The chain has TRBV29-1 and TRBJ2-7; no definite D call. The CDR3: CSVVGPSYEQYF. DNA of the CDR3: TGCAGCGTTGTGGGCCCCTCCTACGAGCAGTACTTC.